This TCR beta chain was sequenced during a study of early T cells in non-severe SARS-CoV-2 infection. Study context: Sequencing of unsorted whole blood was done on bulk RNA, leaving chains unpaired.

This clonotype occurred many times. Antigen: not known. Germline V gives CDR1 KGHSH, CDR2 LQKENI. The CDR3 sequence is 15 residues long. V lost 4 bases, J lost 0 bases, and 7 bases lay in between. Regarding the study as a whole: VDJdb-based matching was biased toward anti-spike CD8 responses and missed private and CD4 specificities.

The TCR library protocol was used to attach unique molecular identifiers. These identifiers were attached to individual cDNA molecules. TCRdb re-derived calls from the 5' RACE reads in MiXCR, one entry per CDR3 protein. The top ten clones hold 1.5% to 2% of a sample with roughly 61,000 distinct CDR3 sequences, approximately 11% of them seen once. Sequenced material: whole blood. The rearrangement uses TRBV18 and TRBJ2-6, with no clear D. The TCR was taken from an adult who was a healthcare worker with PCR-confirmed SARS-CoV-2 infection or an uninfected control (not recorded which). The CDR3 DNA reads TGTGCCAGCTCACGGCAGAACTCTGGGGCCAACGTCCTGACTTTC. This gives the protein CASSRQNSGANVLTF.